The 32 T cell receptor beta chains reported below all come from one sample, sequenced in a study of glioma-infiltrating T cells. Using RNA template, CDR3s of TCR alpha and beta were amplified with iRepertoire arm-PCR. TCRdb processed the multiplex PCR reads anew with MiXCR; each CDR3 protein has one entry. Altogether about 210,000 distinct CDR3 sequences are present, 32% being singletons, with the ten largest covering 20%. The sequenced sample consisted of glioma tissue, nonneoplastic brain tissue, or PBMCs (not recorded which). The receptors shown here come from a human donor with low-grade glioma or glioblastoma, undergoing nonglioma brain surgery, or in good health (not recorded which).

The V gene is TRBV18, the J gene TRBJ2-7, with 7 bases matching TRBD2. CDR1 is KGHSH and CDR2 is LQKENI in the germline V gene. CDR3 length: 16 amino acids. Trimming cost V 3 bases and J 2 bases; bases outside gene matches: 10. As DNA, the CDR3 is TGTGCCAGCTCACCGTTTCGGGGGGATTTCGCCTACGAGCAGTACTTC. Protein sequence: CASSPFRGDFAYEQYF.

This clonotype has a single count. A much bigger clone sits one base away, suggesting this may be a read error. The V call is TRBV29-1, the J call TRBJ1-5; TRBD1 aligns across 7 bases. The CDR3 length is 12 residues. The V segment lost 6 bases and the J segment 10 bases; nucleotides outside the gene matches: 9. CDR1 and CDR2 (germline): SQVTM, ANQGSEA. The DNA for the CDR3 is TGCAGCGTACGACAGGGAGGTCATCCCCAGCATTTT. Protein: CSVRQGGHPQHF. Looking up the rest from reference TRBV29-1 and TRBJ1-5 gives the full variable domain: SAVISQKPSRDICQRGTSLTIQCQVDSQVTMMFWYRQQPGQSLTLIATANQGSEATYESGFVIDKFPISRPNLTFSTLTVSNMSPEDSSIYLCSVRQGGHPQHFGDGTRLSIL.

In regard to this clonotype: Just one base apart from a much larger clone, this may be a read error. The chain combines TRBV3-1 with TRBJ2-7; D gene uncertain. This CDR3 contains 14 residues. Germline CDR1 reads LGHDT; CDR2 reads YNNKEL (reference sequence). The CDR3 reads CASRQFHPPGRKYF. In DNA form, the CDR3 reads TGTGCCAGCCGCCAATTCCACCCTCCAGGAAGGAAGTACTTC.

Worth noting for this clonotype: Mismatch with germline at one junction end may stem from a read error. The chain joins TRBV4-1 to TRBJ2-3; 7 nucleotides line up with TRBD2. This CDR3 comprises 19 residues. CDR1 is MGHRA and CDR2 is YSYEKL in the germline V gene. CDR3 sequence: CASNQDSLQPSGYTDTQYF. CDR3 bases: TGCGCCAGCAACCAAGATAGTCTTCAACCTAGCGGCTACACAGATACGCAGTATTTT.

This clonotype was counted a few times. The J gene is TRBJ2-7, the V gene TRBV2; D may be TRBD1 (6 bases). This CDR3 has 16 amino acids. In germline, CDR1 is SNHLY, CDR2 FYNNEI. V lost 6 bases, J lost 1 base, and 19 bases lay in between. The DNA of the CDR3 is TGTGCCAGCAGCGAGAGAACAGGGTTTACATCCTACGAGCAGTACTTC. Translation: CASSERTGFTSYEQYF.

This clonotype was picked up many times. The chain couples TRBV27 to TRBJ2-7; D gene uncertain. Germline V gene data show CDR1 as MNHEY and CDR2 as SMNVEV (reference sequence). There are 14 residues in the CDR3. The V and J ends lost 2 bases and 6 bases respectively, with 14 bases between them. The CDR3 nucleotides are TGTGCCAGCAGTTTACTGGGGAAATCGAGCGAGCAGTACTTC. Translating gives CASSLLGKSSEQYF.

This clonotype showed up many times. This rearrangement joins TRBV14 to TRBJ1-1; TRBD1 is a possible D gene (5 bases). V lost 0 bases and J 1 base, leaving 18 bases between the germline ends. Germline CDR1 and CDR2: SGHDN and FVKESK. The CDR3 has 18 amino acids. This CDR3 reads CASSQELIMTASNTEAFF. In nucleotides, the CDR3 is TGTGCCAGCAGCCAAGAACTTATCATGACAGCCTCGAACACTGAAGCTTTCTTT.

Many counts were recorded for this clonotype. The gene calls are TRBV6-1 and TRBJ2-5, with 9 bases matching TRBD2. The CDR3 has 15 amino acids. With 5 bases clipped from V and 5 bases from J, the junction kept 9 bases outside the gene matches. The germline gives CDR1 MNHNS, CDR2 SASEGT. CDR3 loop: CASSSAGGFGETQYF. CDR3 coding DNA: TGTGCCAGCAGTTCCGCGGGAGGGTTTGGGGAGACCCAGTACTTC.

This chain joins TRBV19 and TRBJ2-7, with D maybe TRBD2 (5 bases). The germline gives CDR1 LNHDA, CDR2 SQIVND (reference sequence). This CDR3 spans 14 amino acids. V shed 5 bases and J shed 4 bases, with 15 bases lying between them. CDR3 sequence reads: CASSPGLNLYEQYF. CDR3 DNA: TGTGCCAGTAGTCCGGGGTTGAACTTATACGAGCAGTACTTC. Full variable domain (missing parts from reference TRBV19 and TRBJ2-7): DGGITQSPKYLFRKEGQNVTLSCEQNLNHDAMYWYRQDPGQGLRLIYYSQIVNDFQKGDIAEGYSVSREKKESFPLTVTSAQKNPTAFYLCASSPGLNLYEQYFGPGTRLTVT.

Details on this clonotype: Just one base apart from a much larger clone, this may be a read error. The J gene is TRBJ2-5, the V gene TRBV24-1; 7 nucleotides match TRBD1. The CDR3 has 20 amino acids. V gave up 8 bases and J gave up 4 bases; unmatched junction bases: 27. Germline CDR1 and CDR2: KGHDR and SFDVKD. Here the CDR3 DNA reads TGTGCCACCATTGCCACCTCCTTTGCCACCGACAGGGTTGATCGAGAGACCCAGTACTTC. This sequence encodes CATIATSFATDRVDRETQYF.

In this sample, this clonotype turned up many times. The rearrangement links TRBV7-8 to TRBJ2-7, with 9 positions matching TRBD2. This CDR3 contains 14 residues. J gave up 0 bases and V 6 bases, and 3 bases lay outside the gene matches. CDR1 is SGHVS, CDR2 FQNEAQ, per germline. In DNA form, the CDR3 reads TGTGCCAGCAGGTATAGCGGGAGCTCCTACGAGCAGTACTTC. Translating it yields CASRYSGSSYEQYF.

The chain is built from TRBV7-2 and TRBJ2-1; 8 bases are a match to TRBD2. Trimming cost V 4 bases and J 15 bases; bases outside gene matches: 17. This CDR3 has 15 residues. The germline V gene encodes CDR1 SGHTA and CDR2 FQGNSA. The CDR3 DNA follows: TGTGCCAGCAGCTCCCGGACTAGCAGCTACAATGGGCGGTTCTTC. This encodes CASSSRTSSYNGRFF.

With respect to this clonotype: One end of the junction varies from germline; a read error may be responsible. The rearrangement links TRBV6-2 or TRBV6-3 to TRBJ2-1; D is uncertain. Germline lookup yields CDR1 MNHEY and CDR2 SVGEGT. The CDR3 extends over 17 amino acids. The CDR3 here is CASIYYPDIFFDNEQFF. CDR3 sequence (DNA): TGTGCCAGCATTTACTACCCCGACATTTTTTTTGACAATGAGCAGTTCTTC.

The table lists this clonotype with many counts. The chain links TRBV6-1 to TRBJ2-7, with D possibly called TRBD1 or TRBD2 (5 bases each). V dropped 5 bases and J dropped 6 bases, with 14 bases sitting between them. The CDR3 extends over 13 amino acids. Germline V gives CDR1 MNHNS, CDR2 SASEGT. CDR3 protein: CASSLGSGPEQYF. Here the CDR3 DNA reads TGTGCCAGCAGTTTGGGATCGGGGCCCGAGCAGTACTTC.

Points on this clonotype: No conserved phenylalanine or tryptophan ends this CDR3, so it is likely a read error. V usage is TRBV11-1 and J usage is TRBJ2-1, with D unclear. The CDR3 covers 12 residues. V was cut by 1 base and J by 9 bases, with 7 bases left in between. Per the germline V gene, CDR1 is SGHAT and CDR2 is FQDESV (reference sequence). DNA for the CDR3: TGTGCCAGCAGCTTAGTAGGGTTTGAGCAGTTCCTC. Translating it yields CASSLVGFEQFL.

This clonotype was observed at least ten times. The genes are TRBV7-2 and TRBJ2-3; D uncertain. CDR3 length: 13 residues. With 2 bases removed from V and 6 bases from J, the gap between germline ends came to 9 bases. From germline, CDR1 is SGHTA and CDR2 FQGNSA. CDR3 bases: TGTGCCAGCAGCTTAACGACTGGGGATACGCAGTATTTT. Amino acids: CASSLTTGDTQYF. Full variable domain (rest looked up from reference TRBV7-2 and TRBJ2-3): GAGVSQSPSNKVTEKGKDVELRCDPISGHTALYWYRQSLGQGLEFLIYFQGNSAPDKSGLPSDRFSAERTGGSVSTLTIQRTQQEDSAVYLCASSLTTGDTQYFGPGTRLTVL.

This clonotype has at least ten counts. CDR3 sequence: CASGRQFRDTIYF. CDR3 sequence (DNA): TGTGCCAGCGGACGACAGTTTCGGGACACCATATATTTT. The chain combines TRBV28 with TRBJ1-3; weak D call: TRBD1 (5 bases). Deletions cut 8 bases from V and 8 bases from J, with 16 bases between. Germline loops: CDR1 MDHEN, CDR2 SYDVKM. This CDR3 comprises 13 residues.

This clonotype has a handful of counts. J is TRBJ2-2 and V is TRBV18; D uncertain. Trimming shortened V by 2 bases and J by 1 base, and 14 bases separated the two germline ends. The CDR3 runs 17 residues. Germline V gene sequence: CDR1 KGHSH, CDR2 LQKENI. The CDR3 reads CASSPNLRSRNTGELFF. In DNA form, the CDR3 reads TGTGCCAGCTCACCAAATTTAAGGAGTCGGAACACCGGGGAGCTGTTTTTT.

This clonotype has at least ten counts. V usage is TRBV12-3 or TRBV12-4 and J usage is TRBJ2-7; 12 bases agree with TRBD2. Germline trimming cut 5 bases from V and 4 bases from J; bases unmatched to any gene: 6. The CDR3 extends over 15 amino acids. This CDR3 is CASSPSGRAGYEQYF. The CDR3 coding sequence is TGTGCCAGCAGTCCTAGCGGGAGGGCCGGTTACGAGCAGTACTTC.

The sample holds many counts of this clonotype. The V and J genes are TRBV6-1 and TRBJ1-1, with 11 bases aligning to TRBD1. Trimming took 9 bases from V and 4 from J; bases not matched to a gene: 7. CDR1 is MNHNS and CDR2 is SASEGT in the germline V gene. CDR3 length: 14 residues. CDR3 region: CASCGGQGGTEAFF. The CDR3 DNA reads TGTGCCAGTTGCGGGGGACAGGGGGGCACTGAAGCTTTCTTT.

Notes on this clonotype: Being one base from a much bigger clone, this may be a read error. This chain uses TRBV12-3 or TRBV12-4 with TRBJ1-1, with TRBD1 matching 7 bases. The CDR3 sequence is 14 residues long. The CDR3 sequence is CASRGQITNTKAFF. DNA of the CDR3: TGTGCCAGCAGGGGACAGATAACGAACACTAAAGCTTTCTTT.

This clonotype has ten or more counts. The V and J genes are TRBV24-1 and TRBJ2-3, with TRBD1 identical over 10 bases. J lost 4 bases, V lost 3 bases, and 6 bases had no gene match. Germline CDR1 KGHDR, CDR2 SFDVKD. The length of the CDR3 is 16 residues. The CDR3: CATSDTGTGVPDTQYF. The CDR3 nucleotides are TGTGCCACCAGTGATACCGGGACAGGGGTCCCAGATACGCAGTATTTT.

V gene TRBV25-1 combines with J gene TRBJ2-7, with unresolved D. Germline CDR1 and CDR2: MGHDK and SYGVNS. This CDR3 has 11 residues. The V end lost 5 bases, the J end lost 7 bases, and 9 bases lay between the germline ends. The CDR3 spells CASSRDIEQYF. CDR3 DNA: TGTGCCAGCAGTAGAGACATTGAGCAGTACTTC.

The chain combines TRBV7-9 with TRBJ2-5; D tentatively fits TRBD1 or TRBD2 (5 bases each). The CDR3 extends over 15 amino acids. The germline gives CDR1 SEHNR, CDR2 FQNEAQ (reference sequence). Trimming left V 0 bases short and J 1 base short, with 9 bases between. CDR3 nucleotide sequence: TGTGCCAGCAGCTTAGCGGGGACGTTCCAAGAGACCCAGTACTTC. Encoded protein: CASSLAGTFQETQYF. Full variable domain (rest looked up from reference TRBV7-9 and TRBJ2-5): DTGVSQNPRHKITKRGQNVTFRCDPISEHNRLYWYRQTLGQGPEFLTYFQNEAQLEKSRLLSDRFSAERPKGSFSTLEIQRTEQGDSAMYLCASSLAGTFQETQYFGPGTRLLVL.

This clonotype was seen repeatedly, ten times or more. The chain uses TRBV11-1 and TRBJ1-6; 8 nucleotides agree with TRBD1. Germline V lookup: CDR1 SGHAT, CDR2 FQDESV (reference sequence). The V gene end was trimmed by 2 bases and the J gene end by 6 bases; junction bases not matched to a gene: 3. CDR3 length: 15 residues. DNA for the CDR3: TGTGCCAGCAGCTTACCGACAGGGGTTAATTCACCCCTCCACTTT. Its protein is CASSLPTGVNSPLHF.

This clonotype has ten or more counts. The CDR3 coding sequence is TGCAGTGCCCTACTTAAAGGACAAGAGACCCAGTACTTC. Encoded protein: CSALLKGQETQYF. The V call is TRBV20-1, the J call TRBJ2-5; D gene uncertain. This CDR3 is 13 amino acids long. V lost 6 bases to trimming and J lost 2 bases, with 13 bases between them. Per germline, CDR1 DFQATT and CDR2 SNEGSKA (reference sequence).

This clonotype was recorded at least ten times. The CDR3 spells CASSPGLAGGRPGELFF. In DNA form, the CDR3 reads TGTGCCAGCAGCCCGGGACTAGCGGGAGGTCGTCCCGGGGAGCTGTTTTTT. This rearrangement joins TRBV11-1 to TRBJ2-2; 15 nucleotides align to TRBD2. V lost 5 bases to trimming and J lost 6 bases; unmatched junction nucleotides: 7. The germline V gene has CDR1 SGHAT and CDR2 FQDESV (reference sequence). The CDR3 consists of 17 residues. Based on the CDR3 plus reference TRBV11-1 and TRBJ2-2, the full variable domain is EAEVAQSPRYKITEKSQAVAFWCDPISGHATLYWYRQILGQGPELLVQFQDESVVDDSQLPKDRFSAERLKGVDSTLKIQPAELGDSAMYLCASSPGLAGGRPGELFFGEGSRLTVL.

This chain joins TRBV27 and TRBJ2-5; 12 bases map to TRBD2. This CDR3 is 14 amino acids long. Germline CDR1 and CDR2: MNHEY and SMNVEV (reference sequence). J gave up 6 bases and V 6 bases, and 5 bases lay outside the gene matches. The CDR3 loop reads CASSGLAGTKTQYF. CDR3 DNA sequence: TGTGCCAGCAGCGGACTAGCGGGAACAAAGACCCAGTACTTC.

In the case of this clonotype: This may arise from a read error, as a much more abundant clone is one base away. The chain joins TRBV4-2 to TRBJ2-3; D might be TRBD2 (6 bases). This CDR3 is built from 15 residues. V was clipped by 0 bases and J by 3 bases, with 10 bases between them. CDR1 and CDR2 from the germline V gene are LGHNA and YNFKEQ. CDR3: CASSQDREMTDTQYF. The CDR3 nucleotides are TGTGCCAGCAGCCAAGATCGGGAGATGACAGATACGCAGTATTTT.

The rearrangement joins TRBV12-3 or TRBV12-4 to TRBJ2-5; tentative D call: TRBD1 (6 bases). The J call may be wrong; the DNA end is better matched by TRBJ2-7. This CDR3 is built from 17 residues. The CDR3 here is CASSLGHQGPPPYEQYF. CDR3 nucleotides: TGTGCCAGCAGTTTGGGACACCAGGGACCACCTCCCTACGAGCAGTACTTC.

In this sample, this clonotype turned up many times. The rearrangement links TRBV4-2 to TRBJ1-5, with D unclear. The ends were cut back, 0 bases at V and 4 bases at J, with 10 bases in the middle. This CDR3 has 15 amino acids. The V gene's germline CDR1 is LGHNA and CDR2 YNFKEQ. In DNA, the CDR3 is TGTGCCAGCAGCCAAGATGGGCGGGAAAATCAGCCCCAGCATTTT. Its protein is CASSQDGRENQPQHF.

This clonotype came up a few times. The V and J genes are TRBV7-9 and TRBJ2-1; TRBD2 might be the D (5 bases). The CDR3 has 14 residues. V gave up 0 bases and J gave up 13 bases, with 16 bases separating them. Germline V gives CDR1 SEHNR, CDR2 FQNEAQ (reference sequence). The CDR3 bases are TGTGCCAGCAGCTTAGCTAGCGCGGCCTCCCGCCAGTTCTTC. Translated, it gives CASSLASAASRQFF.